These 24 T cell receptor beta chains were all obtained from the same sample, sequenced in a study of T cell repertoires in ileal Crohn's disease. TCRdb's table, derived via immunoSEQ multiplex PCR, lists solely in-frame clones and lacks some. The top ten clones hold 9% to 15% of a sample with 3,500 to 4,500 clones, approximately 68% of them seen once. Material: ileal tissue. The source is an adult with Crohn's disease.

In this sample, this clone turned up once. CDR3 amino acids: CAWSVGTGFEEKLFF. CDR3 bases: TGTGCCTGGAGTGTAGGGACAGGGTTCGAGGAAAAACTGTTTTTT. This sequence joins TRBV30 and TRBJ1-4; 9 bases map to TRBD1. V trimming: 0 bases; J trimming: 8 bases; junction bases outside the gene matches: 7. The CDR3 has 15 residues. Germline V gene data show CDR1 as GTSNPN and CDR2 as SVGIG (reference sequence).

The chain is built from TRBV28 and TRBJ2-7; 12 bases fit TRBD2. The length of the CDR3 is 15 residues. With 5 bases clipped from V and 2 bases from J, the junction kept 4 bases outside the gene matches. CDR1 is MDHEN, CDR2 SYDVKM, per germline. CDR3 sequence: CASSTGLAGPYEQYV. The CDR3 coding sequence is TGTGCCAGCAGTACCGGACTAGCGGGGCCCTACGAGCAGTACGTC.

This clone was observed a handful of times. The V and J genes are TRBV6-6 and TRBJ2-2, with D maybe TRBD2 (5 bases). Deletions cut 5 bases from V and 7 bases from J, with 20 bases between. This CDR3 has 16 residues. CDR1 and CDR2 from the germline V gene are MNHNY and SVGAGI (reference sequence). CDR3 region: CASSADSQRGFGELFF. Here the CDR3 DNA reads TGTGCCAGCAGTGCAGATTCACAACGGGGATTCGGGGAGCTGTTTTTT.

Notes on this clone: Germline is not matched at one junction end, which may reflect a read error. The same CDR3 is also encoded by other DNA sequences in this sample. J is TRBJ1-4 and V is TRBV5-4; D is perhaps TRBD1 (6 bases). The CDR3 is 14 amino acids. CDR1 and CDR2 from the germline V gene are SGHNT and YYREEE (reference sequence). The chain's CDR3 is CASSSGGGNEKLFF. In nucleotides, the CDR3 is TGTGCCAGCAGCTCGGGAGGGGGAAATGAGAAACTGTTTTTT.

V gene TRBV5-6 combines with J gene TRBJ1-6; 8 nucleotides line up with TRBD1. J was trimmed by 10 bases and V by 9 bases; bases with no gene match: 9. Looked up from germline, CDR1 is SGHDT and CDR2 is YYEEEE. This CDR3 spans 13 amino acids. CDR3 in amino acids: CATRDRYHSPLHF. The CDR3 coding sequence is TGTGCCACCCGGGACAGGTATCACTCACCCCTCCACTTT.

This sequence joins TRBV28 and TRBJ1-3; D unresolved. The V gene's germline CDR1 is MDHEN and CDR2 SYDVKM. The CDR3 totals 15 residues. V dropped 6 bases and J dropped 4 bases, with 16 bases sitting between them. CDR3 nucleotides: TGTGCCAGCAGGCCCGAAGCGAGGTACGGAAACACCATATATTTT. Its protein is CASRPEARYGNTIYF.

The V and J genes are TRBV7-8 and TRBJ1-3, with TRBD1 matching over 8 bases. Germline CDR1 SGHVS, CDR2 FQNEAQ. Trimming took 6 bases from V and 0 from J; bases not matched to a gene: 4. This CDR3 is 15 amino acids long. The CDR3 DNA reads TGTGCCAGCAGGCCTACAGGGGGCTCTGGAAACACCATATATTTT. Its translation is CASRPTGGSGNTIYF.

The chain links TRBV9 to TRBJ2-1, with TRBD1 matching 9 bases. The CDR3 contains 14 residues. V lost 4 bases and J lost 5; bases outside the gene matches: 4. Germline lookup yields CDR1 SGDLS and CDR2 YYNGEE. The CDR3 DNA reads as TGTGCCAGCAGCCCGTGGACAGGGGACAATGAGCAGTTCTTC. Its protein is CASSPWTGDNEQFF.

This clone is labeled large (0.1 to 1%). The V call is TRBV7-9, the J call TRBJ2-1, with TRBD2 matching over 7 bases. V gave up 1 base and J gave up 7 bases; unmatched junction bases: 7. This CDR3 has 15 amino acids. Germline CDR1 SEHNR, CDR2 FQNEAQ (reference sequence). The CDR3 bases are TGTGCCAGCAGCTTAGGCGGGAGCGGGCTTAATGAGCAGTTCTTC. Protein product: CASSLGGSGLNEQFF.

V is TRBV20-1 and J is TRBJ1-2, with D tentatively TRBD1 (5 bases). CDR3 length equals 8 residues. Germline-derived CDR1 and CDR2 are DFQATT and SNEGSKA (reference sequence). V was trimmed by 8 bases and J by 14 bases, leaving 12 bases between them. The CDR3 reads CSNNRKTF. CDR3 in DNA: TGCAGTAATAACAGGAAAACCTTC.

The chain is built from TRBV7-2 and TRBJ1-4, with TRBD1 identical over 8 bases. This CDR3 is 14 amino acids long. The germline CDR1 and CDR2 sequences are SGHTA and FQGNSA. With 5 bases clipped from V and 7 bases from J, the junction kept 6 bases outside the gene matches. CDR3 bases: TGTGCCAGCAGCCTAGGACAGGGACGTGAAAAACTGTTTTTT. The encoded protein is CASSLGQGREKLFF.

The V and J genes are TRBV6-5 and TRBJ2-7, with D possibly TRBD1 on 5 matching bases. Trimming pared 7 bases from V and 3 bases from J, leaving 16 bases between. CDR1 is MNHEY, CDR2 SVGAGI, per germline. The CDR3 has 14 residues. Written as DNA, the CDR3 is TGTGCCAGCAAGGTAGACAGATCCCACTACGAGCAGTACGTC. This gives the protein CASKVDRSHYEQYV.

On this clone itself: The sample has other DNA sequences that encode this CDR3 too. This chain links TRBV15 with TRBJ1-1; D ambiguous. V dropped 1 base and J dropped 0 bases, with 3 bases sitting between them. CDR3 length: 13 residues. From germline, CDR1 is LNHNV and CDR2 YYDKDF (reference sequence). CDR3 residues: CATSRALNTEAFF. The CDR3 coding sequence is TGTGCCACCAGCAGAGCATTGAACACTGAAGCTTTCTTT.

This clone was found a few times. The V call is TRBV5-4, the J call TRBJ2-3, with 9 positions matching TRBD2. Germline CDR1 and CDR2: SGHNT and YYREEE (reference sequence). The length of the CDR3 is 14 residues. The J segment lost 6 bases and the V segment lost 2 bases, leaving 4 bases of the junction unmatched. The DNA of the CDR3 is TGTGCCAGCAGCTTTGGACTAGCGCCGGATACGCAGTATTTT. Amino acid sequence: CASSFGLAPDTQYF.

The rearrangement links TRBV10-3 to TRBJ1-2, with a weak D call TRBD1 (5 bases). Trimming left V 6 bases short and J 5 bases short, with 13 bases between. This CDR3 has 13 amino acids. Germline CDR1 reads ENHRY; CDR2 reads SYGVKD. The CDR3 sequence: CAISQGREYGYTF. The CDR3 coding sequence is TGTGCCATCAGCCAGGGACGGGAGTATGGCTACACCTTC.

The chain combines TRBV4-2 with TRBJ2-3, with 8 bases fitting TRBD1. V shed 0 bases and J 1 base; nucleotides not matched to a gene: 3. This CDR3 has 16 residues. The germline gives CDR1 LGHNA, CDR2 YNFKEQ. The CDR3 spells CASSQDPGQGTDTQYF. DNA for the CDR3: TGTGCCAGCAGCCAAGATCCGGGACAGGGCACAGATACGCAGTATTTT.

Of note for this clone: At the DNA level, this CDR3 is encoded by other sequences in the same sample as well. This sequence joins TRBV2 and TRBJ1-1; 9 bases match TRBD1. The CDR3 length is 14 residues. Germline trimming cut 7 bases from V and 0 bases from J; bases unmatched to any gene: 3. Germline V lookup: CDR1 SNHLY, CDR2 FYNNEI. In DNA form, the CDR3 reads TGTGCCAGCACGAGACAGGGGGTGAACACTGAAGCTTTCTTT. Its translation: CASTRQGVNTEAFF. Variable domain in full (rest from reference TRBV2 and TRBJ1-1): EPEVTQTPSHQVTQMGQEVILRCVPISNHLYFYWYRQILGQKVEFLVSFYNNEISEKSEIFDDQFSVERPDGSNFTLKIRSTKLEDSAMYFCASTRQGVNTEAFFGQGTRLTVV.

This clone came up a few times. The chain carries TRBV27 and TRBJ2-1; TRBD2 matches 13 bases. CDR3 length equals 15 residues. J gave up 7 bases and V 4 bases, and 4 bases lay outside the gene matches. The germline V gene has CDR1 MNHEY and CDR2 SMNVEV (reference sequence). CDR3 sequence: CASSSGTSGKNEQFF. Here the CDR3 DNA reads TGTGCCAGCAGTTCCGGGACTAGCGGGAAAAATGAGCAGTTCTTC.

V and J are TRBV7-8 and TRBJ2-2; TRBD2 aligns across 13 bases. With V trimmed by 5 bases and J by 3 bases, 6 bases remained unmatched. The CDR3 is made up of 17 amino acids. Germline lookup yields CDR1 SGHVS and CDR2 FQNEAQ. Here the CDR3 DNA reads TGTGCCAGCAGCCTGAGACTAGCGGGGGGTGACACCGGGGAGCTGTTTTTT. Translating gives CASSLRLAGGDTGELFF.

The chain combines TRBV29-1 with TRBJ2-5, with a possible D match to TRBD2 (6 bases). Germline V gene sequence: CDR1 SQVTM, CDR2 ANQGSEA. The CDR3 runs to 14 residues. Trimming removed 3 bases at V and 5 bases at J, with 16 bases between. For the CDR3, the DNA is TGCAGCGTTGATTGGGAGGCCTCCGGGGAGACCCAGTACTTC. It yields the protein CSVDWEASGETQYF.

This clone was counted once. The chain combines TRBV13 with TRBJ1-1; D ambiguous. This CDR3 is built from 13 residues. With 6 bases removed from V and 3 bases from J, the gap between germline ends came to 11 bases. Germline V gene data show CDR1 as PRHDT and CDR2 as FYEKMQ (reference sequence). CDR3 protein: CASSWVGYTEAFF. CDR3 nucleotide sequence: TGTGCCAGCAGTTGGGTCGGGTACACTGAAGCTTTCTTT.

This chain uses TRBV7-3 with TRBJ2-3; tentative D call: TRBD1 (5 bases). CDR1 is SGHTA, CDR2 FQGTGA, per germline. The CDR3 has 14 residues. Trimming left V 5 bases short and J 2 bases short, with 11 bases between. The CDR3 protein is CASSPDSYTDTQYF. The DNA for the CDR3 is TGTGCCAGCAGCCCCGACAGCTACACAGATACGCAGTATTTT.

Written as DNA, the CDR3 is TGTGCCAGCAGCCCCCCGGACGGACTAGCGGGCCAGGTGGGGCAGTACGTC. Translation: CASSPPDGLAGQVGQYV. The chain uses TRBV7-8 and TRBJ2-7, with 11 bases identical to TRBD2. The V segment lost 5 bases and the J segment 9 bases; nucleotides outside the gene matches: 18. CDR1 SGHVS and CDR2 FQNEAQ come from the germline V gene. CDR3 length: 17 residues.

In regard to this clone: The junction differs from germline at one of its ends, possibly a read error. The rearrangement uses TRBV18 and TRBJ1-1; D remains ambiguous. CDR1 and CDR2 from the germline V gene are KGHSH and LQKENI. The CDR3 totals 13 residues. CDR3: CASSPELNAEAFF. As DNA, the CDR3 is TGTGCCAGCTCACCGGAGCTGAACGCTGAAGCTTTCTTT.